Listed below are T cell receptor beta chains from one sample, sequenced in a study of T cell responses to AZD1222 COVID-19 vaccine. Method: immunoSEQ multiplex PCR; TCRdb's copy keeps in-frame clones and lacks some. The sample yields roughly 120,000 clones, 92% seen once. Sequencing used peripheral blood, obtained 28 days after the second AZD1222 dose. Every receptor here comes from an adult who received the AZD1222 COVID-19 vaccine. Both conserved end residues are part of each CDR3. D genes are given only for firm matches. Rows give clone size only sometimes, using once, few, many, or a class for an expanded clone.

TGTGCCAGCAGTGAAGTGAACAGCTATCAGCCCCAGCATTTT | CASSEVNSYQPQHF | . | . | TRBJ1-5 | TRBV2
TGTGCCAGCAGTTCGAGGATCCGGGACACCAACTATGGCTACACCTTC | CASSSRIRDTNYGYTF | . | . | TRBJ1-2 | TRBV27
TGTGCCACCAGTGATCCCGATGGAGGGGCCGGCTACAATGAGCAGTTCTTC | CATSDPDGGAGYNEQFF | once | . | TRBJ2-1 | TRBV24-1
TGTGCCAGCAACTCACGCGGGGAGACCTACGAGCAGTACTTC | CASNSRGETYEQYF | . | . | TRBJ2-7 | TRBV6-6
TGTGCCAGCAGTGACACCTGGACAGGCTATGGCTACACCTTC | CASSDTWTGYGYTF | . | TRBD1 | TRBJ1-2 | TRBV6-1
TGTGCCAGCAGCTTAGTGGCAGGGGGGTTATACGGCAATGAGCAGTTCTTC | CASSLVAGGLYGNEQFF | . | . | TRBJ2-1 | TRBV7-6
TGTGCCAGCAAACTAGCGGGAGGGCCGGGTAATGAGCAGTTCTTC | CASKLAGGPGNEQFF | . | TRBD2 | TRBJ2-1 | TRBV6-5
TGTGCCAGCAGTTTATCGTTCGGGAGTGGCACAGATACGCAGTATTTT | CASSLSFGSGTDTQYF | . | . | TRBJ2-3 | TRBV27
TGTGCCAGCAGTTTAGCCGGCGGCACTAATGAAAAACTGTTTTTT | CASSLAGGTNEKLFF | . | . | TRBJ1-4 | TRBV28
TGTGCCAGCAGCACCCTCCGGGACAGGGAATTAGATGGCTACACCTTC | CASSTLRDRELDGYTF | . | TRBD1 | TRBJ1-2 | TRBV7-9
TGCAGTGCTAGTGACTGGAGGTTGAACACCGGGGAGCTGTTTTTT | CSASDWRLNTGELFF | . | . | TRBJ2-2 | TRBV20-1
TGTGCCAGCAGAAGAGGACAGGCCTATAATTCACCCCTCCACTTT | CASRRGQAYNSPLHF | . | TRBD1 | TRBJ1-6 | TRBV27
TGTGCCAGCAGTGATTCTCCGACGCTTAGGTCACCCCTCCACTTT | CASSDSPTLRSPLHF | . | . | TRBJ1-6 | TRBV2
TGTGCCAGCAGCGGTGGACAGGGCTATAGCAATCAGCCCCAGCATTTT | CASSGGQGYSNQPQHF | once | TRBD1 | TRBJ1-5 | TRBV5-8
TGTGCCAGCCTAAGGGACACGCATAATTCACCCCTCCACTTT | CASLRDTHNSPLHF | . | . | TRBJ1-6 | TRBV7-9
TGTGCCAGCAGCTTGGAATTCGGTCAGACAACTAATGAAAAACTGTTTTTT | CASSLEFGQTTNEKLFF | . | . | TRBJ1-4 | TRBV5-4
TGTGCCAGCAGCCAACCTCACAGGGGAAAACCCGGGGAGCTGTTTTTT | CASSQPHRGKPGELFF | . | TRBD1 | TRBJ2-2 | TRBV3-1/TRBV3-2
TGTGCCAGCAGTTTAAGAAGGGGTGGGGTCGCTAGCTCCTATAATTCACCCCTCCACTTT | CASSLRRGGVASSYNSPLHF | . | . | TRBJ1-6 | TRBV27
TGTGCCAGTAGTATATCCGGGACAGGGAACACAGATACGCAGTATTTT | CASSISGTGNTDTQYF | . | TRBD1 | TRBJ2-3 | TRBV19
TGTGCCACGACAAAGGGAATGAACACTGAAGCTTTCTTT | CATTKGMNTEAFF | . | . | TRBJ1-1 | TRBV2
TGTGCCAGCAGACGTACACCGAACACTGAAGCTTTCTTT | CASRRTPNTEAFF | . | . | TRBJ1-1 | TRBV28
TGCGCCAGCAGGGAGGACACTGAAGCTTTCTTT | CASREDTEAFF | . | . | TRBJ1-1 | TRBV10-2
TGTGCCAGCAGCCAACGCACTCCCGGGGGTAAAGAGACCCAGTACTTC | CASSQRTPGGKETQYF | once | . | TRBJ2-5 | TRBV3-1/TRBV3-2
TGTGCCAGTAGTATGGTCTCTAGCGAGGGCTCCTACGAGCAGTACTTC | CASSMVSSEGSYEQYF | . | . | TRBJ2-7 | TRBV19
TGTGCAAGTCGCGTGAGGCCCATTAGGAACACTGAAGCTTTCTTT | CASRVRPIRNTEAFF | once | . | TRBJ1-1 | TRBV12-2
TGCGCCAGCTCATACTCGACGGGGATATACGAGCAGTACTTC | CASSYSTGIYEQYF | . | . | TRBJ2-7 | TRBV5-1
TGTGCCAGCAGCGAGAAACAGGGATCTGGAAACACCATATATTTT | CASSEKQGSGNTIYF | . | . | TRBJ1-3 | TRBV7-2
TGTGCCAGCAGCTTAGCGGGGGTGACCGAAGCTTTCTTT | CASSLAGVTEAFF | . | . | TRBJ1-1 | TRBV7-8
TGTGCCACCAGCAGCGGACTAGCAGATACGCAGTATTTT | CATSSGLADTQYF | . | TRBD2 | TRBJ2-3 | TRBV15
TGTGCCAGCAGTTTTATCACAGGCTCGAATCTCCACGAGCAGTACTTC | CASSFITGSNLHEQYF | . | . | TRBJ2-7 | TRBV28
TGTGCCAGCAGCCAAGGGCAGGGGGCTACATTCAACACCGGGGAGCTGTTTTTT | CASSQGQGATFNTGELFF | . | TRBD1 | TRBJ2-2 | TRBV14
TGCGCCAGCAGCTTGACTAGCGGGATGATCGGCACCGGGGAGCTGTTTTTT | CASSLTSGMIGTGELFF | once | TRBD2 | TRBJ2-2 | TRBV5-1
TGTGCCAGCAGTCTGGGGGGATCTACCGGGGAGCTGTTTTTT | CASSLGGSTGELFF | once | . | TRBJ2-2 | TRBV28
TGTGCCAGCAGCACTAGCGGGGGGTTTGAGACCCAGTACTTC | CASSTSGGFETQYF | once | TRBD2 | TRBJ2-5 | TRBV5-8
TGTGCCAGCAGTTTTTTATCCTTTTCTGAGGGACTTCGGGGAGATACGCAGTATTTT | CASSFLSFSEGLRGDTQYF | . | . | TRBJ2-3 | TRBV28
TGTGCCAGCAGTTACGAGCGGCGGCCCCCCGATACGCAGTATTTT | CASSYERRPPDTQYF | . | . | TRBJ2-3 | TRBV6-2/TRBV6-3
TGTGCCAGCAGCCCGTCCAGCGGGATGTATACGCAGTATTTT | CASSPSSGMYTQYF | few | TRBD2 | TRBJ2-3 | TRBV7-2
TGTGCCAGCAGTTTAGCAGGGGGGGTTTTTCTAGCTTTCTTT | CASSLAGGVFLAFF | . | TRBD1 | TRBJ1-1 | TRBV27